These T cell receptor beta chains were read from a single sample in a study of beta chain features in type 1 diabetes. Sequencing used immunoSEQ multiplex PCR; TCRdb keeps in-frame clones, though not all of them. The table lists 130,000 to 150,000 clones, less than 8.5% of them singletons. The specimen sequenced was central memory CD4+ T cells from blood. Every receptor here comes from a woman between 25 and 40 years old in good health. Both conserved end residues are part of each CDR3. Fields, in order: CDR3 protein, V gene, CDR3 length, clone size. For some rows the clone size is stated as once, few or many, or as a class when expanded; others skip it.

CDR3: CASAGQGRSYNEQFF; V: TRBV2; length: 15; size: NA
CDR3: CASSWGGREAFF; V: TRBV5-1; length: 12; size: NA
CDR3: CASSYRPPATQNTEAFF; V: TRBV28; length: 17; size: few
CDR3: CATSRDRVGVDGYTF; V: TRBV15; length: 15; size: few
CDR3: CASSLAVVGELFF; V: TRBV11-2; length: 13; size: NA
CDR3: CASSLALAAYNEQFF; V: TRBV5-4; length: 15; size: NA
CDR3: CASSPRWDRVNEQFF; V: TRBV7-8; length: 15; size: few
CDR3: CASSLRTGAKDTQYF; V: TRBV9; length: 15; size: NA
CDR3: CASSPNSGPDGYTF; V: TRBV11-3; length: 14; size: NA
CDR3: CASRAPGQGRYEQYF; V: TRBV6-5; length: 15; size: few
CDR3: CASSPRTGGPYEQYF; V: TRBV9; length: 15; size: NA
CDR3: CSVGGVGILETQYF; V: TRBV29-1; length: 14; size: few
CDR3: CASSLEALPKYGYTF; V: TRBV27; length: 15; size: NA
CDR3: CASSLEGQGAQYF; V: TRBV7-9; length: 13; size: few
CDR3: CASSSTGTSIAYEQYF; V: TRBV18; length: 16; size: NA
CDR3: CAWSPSADSNQPQHF; V: TRBV30; length: 15; size: many
CDR3: CASSQDWRGAYNEQFF; V: TRBV4-2; length: 16; size: few
CDR3: CASSRQTRNTEAFF; V: TRBV7-8; length: 14; size: few
CDR3: CASSAQGGTEAFF; V: TRBV7-2; length: 13; size: few
CDR3: CASSAPQNEQFF; V: TRBV7-4; length: 12; size: NA
CDR3: CASSPQPRTAAYEQYF; V: TRBV7-9; length: 16; size: few
CDR3: CASSPQREGRNEQFF; V: TRBV18; length: 15; size: NA
CDR3: CASGSPGTGNTYEQYF; V: TRBV6-6; length: 16; size: NA
CDR3: CASSFSSGSGYNEQFF; V: TRBV5-1; length: 16; size: few
CDR3: CASGQTEEKLFF; V: TRBV9; length: 12; size: many
CDR3: CASSLGGGGPSYEQYF; V: TRBV6-5; length: 16; size: few